The 6 T cell receptor beta chains listed next were all sequenced from one sample in a study of T cells after yellow fever vaccination. TCRdb itself ran the 5' RACE reads through MiXCR, one entry per CDR3 protein. This repertoire shows around 610,000 distinct CDR3 sequences, 13% found once; its top ten account for about 14%. The sequencing here drew on PBMCs, taken on the day of the yellow fever booster vaccination. The source is a young man who received the YFV17D yellow fever vaccine.

The V call is TRBV20-1, the J call TRBJ2-1; 11 nucleotides agree with TRBD2. This CDR3 is built from 14 residues. Trimming cost V 5 bases and J 10 bases; bases outside gene matches: 10. Germline V gives CDR1 DFQATT, CDR2 SNEGSKA (reference sequence). CDR3 nucleotide sequence: TGCAGTGCTCAAGATGCCGGGACTAGCGGAGAGCAGTTCTTC. As protein: CSAQDAGTSGEQFF.

This clonotype was seen more than once but under ten times. The chain employs TRBV29-1 and TRBJ1-1; D gene ambiguous. The CDR3 is 13 amino acids. V lost 4 bases to trimming and J lost 0 bases, with 9 bases between them. Germline values: CDR1 SQVTM, CDR2 ANQGSEA. The CDR3 sequence: CSVVDRMNTEAFF. CDR3 nucleotide sequence: TGCAGCGTTGTAGACCGCATGAACACTGAAGCTTTCTTT.

The J gene is TRBJ2-1, the V gene TRBV7-2, with TRBD2 identical over 13 bases. Germline-derived CDR1 and CDR2 are SGHTA and FQGNSA. After removal of 4 bases from V and 10 bases from J, the junction contained 10 bases not matched to a gene. The CDR3 covers 16 residues. Here the CDR3 DNA reads TGTGCCAGCAGCTCGAGACTAGCGGGGGGCCTACGAGAGCAGTTCTTC. This gives the protein CASSSRLAGGLREQFF.

The chain carries TRBV9 and TRBJ2-7, with D possibly being TRBD2 (5 bases). This CDR3 contains 13 residues. V lost 1 base to trimming and J lost 5 bases, with 10 bases between them. Germline V lookup: CDR1 SGDLS, CDR2 YYNGEE. CDR3 sequence: CASSVSYGDEQYF. The CDR3 region has the DNA TGTGCCAGCAGCGTATCGTACGGGGACGAGCAGTACTTC.

A few counts support this clonotype. CDR3 coding DNA: TGTGCCAGCAGCTTAGGGTCTGGTCGAGGGAGTGGAGTTACGCAGTATTTT. This encodes CASSLGSGRGSGVTQYF. The rearrangement uses TRBV7-9 and TRBJ2-3, with D possibly being TRBD2 (5 bases). The CDR3 spans 17 residues. Germline lookup yields CDR1 SEHNR and CDR2 FQNEAQ (reference sequence). The V end was cut by 1 base, the J end by 8 bases, with 22 bases between.

There are a few counts of this clonotype. The CDR3 coding sequence is TGTGCCAGCAGCTTCCCAGGGACAGAGACCCAGTACTTC. Its translation: CASSFPGTETQYF. The chain carries TRBV5-6 and TRBJ2-5, with D possibly called TRBD1 or TRBD2 (5 bases each). V lost 2 bases and J 4 bases, leaving 9 bases between the germline ends. The CDR3 sequence is 13 residues long. Germline CDR1 SGHDT, CDR2 YYEEEE.